The clone carrying this T cell receptor beta chain was seen only a few times. This CDR3 is 14 amino acids long. The V and J ends lost 2 bases and 5 bases respectively, with 7 bases between them. This sample was taken from a study of human T cells and chemical hapten exposure. Study details: Sensitizing treatment utilized 2% DPC over a 2 cm by 2 cm portion of upper inner arm skin.

The library put unique molecular identifiers onto individual cDNA molecules. One entry per CDR3 protein, called by TCRdb with MiXCR from the RACE reads. This table holds 250,000 or so distinct CDR3 sequences, 7.7% found once. The time point was: pre-sensitization, week 0. Treatment described: therapeutic diphenylcyclopropenone sensitization with weekly scalp DPC. Unfractionated whole blood yielded total RNA. This receptor was identified in a man aged 18 to 29 with alopecia areata. Some clones in this sample may be carry-over from other donors' samples. The chain is built from TRBV12-3 or TRBV12-4 and TRBJ1-6; D not resolved. Source: whole blood, taken in connection with sensitization to the hapten diphenylcyclopropenone (DPC). The CDR3 loop reads CASSLNGNNSPLHF. The CDR3, as DNA: TGTGCCAGCAGTTTAAACGGCAATAATTCACCCCTCCACTTT.